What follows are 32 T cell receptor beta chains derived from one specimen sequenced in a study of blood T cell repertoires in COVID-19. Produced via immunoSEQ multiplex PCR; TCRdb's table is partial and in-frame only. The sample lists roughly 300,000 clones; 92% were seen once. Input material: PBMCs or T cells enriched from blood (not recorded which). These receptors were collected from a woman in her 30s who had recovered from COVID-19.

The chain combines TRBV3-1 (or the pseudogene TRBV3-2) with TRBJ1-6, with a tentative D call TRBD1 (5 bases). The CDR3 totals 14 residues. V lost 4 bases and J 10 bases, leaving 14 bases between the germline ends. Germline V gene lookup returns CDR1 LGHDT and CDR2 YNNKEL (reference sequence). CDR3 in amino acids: CASSLVAGLSPLHF. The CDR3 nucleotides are TGTGCCAGCAGCCTCGTGGCAGGGCTATCACCCCTCCACTTT.

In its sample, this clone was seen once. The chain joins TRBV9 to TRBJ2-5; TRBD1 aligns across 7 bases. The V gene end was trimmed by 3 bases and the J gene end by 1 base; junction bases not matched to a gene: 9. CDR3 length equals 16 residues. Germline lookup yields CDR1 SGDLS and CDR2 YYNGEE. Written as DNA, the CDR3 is TGTGCCAGCAGCGCGGGACAGTGGGGGACCCAAGAGACCCAGTACTTC. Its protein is CASSAGQWGTQETQYF.

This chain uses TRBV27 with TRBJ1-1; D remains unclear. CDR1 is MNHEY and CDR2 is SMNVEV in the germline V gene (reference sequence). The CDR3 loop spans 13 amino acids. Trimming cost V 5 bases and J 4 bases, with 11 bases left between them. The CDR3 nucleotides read TGTGCCAGCAGTATGAGCTGGGCCACTGAAGCTTTCTTT. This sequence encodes CASSMSWATEAFF.

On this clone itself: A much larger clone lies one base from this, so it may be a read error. The CDR3 DNA reads TGCGCCAGCAGCTTGGCCGGACAGGGCGACGAGCAGTACTTC. Its protein product is CASSLAGQGDEQYF. This rearrangement joins TRBV5-1 to TRBJ2-7; 8 positions match TRBD1. CDR3 size: 14 residues. The J segment lost 5 bases and the V segment lost 0 bases, leaving 4 bases of the junction unmatched. Germline assignment: CDR1 SGHRS and CDR2 YFSETQ.

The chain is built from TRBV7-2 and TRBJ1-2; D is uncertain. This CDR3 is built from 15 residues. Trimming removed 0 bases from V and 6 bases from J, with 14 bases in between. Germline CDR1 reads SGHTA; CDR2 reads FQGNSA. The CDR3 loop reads CASSLAFHGGDGYTF. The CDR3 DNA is TGTGCCAGCAGCTTAGCGTTCCATGGCGGGGATGGCTACACCTTC. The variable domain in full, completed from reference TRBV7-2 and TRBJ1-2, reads GAGVSQSPSNKVTEKGKDVELRCDPISGHTALYWYRQSLGQGLEFLIYFQGNSAPDKSGLPSDRFSAERTGGSVSTLTIQRTQQEDSAVYLCASSLAFHGGDGYTFGSGTRLTVV.

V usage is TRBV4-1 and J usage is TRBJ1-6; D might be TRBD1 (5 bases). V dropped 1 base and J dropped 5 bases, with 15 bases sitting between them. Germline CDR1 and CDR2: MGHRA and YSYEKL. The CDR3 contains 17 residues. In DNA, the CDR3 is TGCGCCAGCAGCCAAGGATGGCAGGGCAGGCATAATTCACCCCTCCACTTT. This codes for CASSQGWQGRHNSPLHF.

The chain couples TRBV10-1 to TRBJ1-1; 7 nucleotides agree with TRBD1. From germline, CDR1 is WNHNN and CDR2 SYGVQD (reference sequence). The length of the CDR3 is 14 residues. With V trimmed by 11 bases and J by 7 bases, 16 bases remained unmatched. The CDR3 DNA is TGCGCCCGCCCCATGAGGGGGCAGGGCTTTGAAGCTTTCTTT. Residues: CARPMRGQGFEAFF.

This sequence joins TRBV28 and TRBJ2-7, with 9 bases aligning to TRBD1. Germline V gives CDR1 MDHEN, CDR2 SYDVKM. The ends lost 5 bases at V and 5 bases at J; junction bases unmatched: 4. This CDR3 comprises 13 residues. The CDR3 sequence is CASSGTGWDEQYF. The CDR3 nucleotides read TGTGCCAGCAGTGGGACAGGGTGGGACGAGCAGTACTTC.

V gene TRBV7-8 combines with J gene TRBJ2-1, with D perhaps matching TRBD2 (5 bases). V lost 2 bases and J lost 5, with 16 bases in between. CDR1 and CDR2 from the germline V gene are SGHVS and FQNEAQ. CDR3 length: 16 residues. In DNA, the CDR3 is TGTGCCAGCAGCTTAATTCGTTCCAGCGGAAACAATGAGCAGTTCTTC. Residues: CASSLIRSSGNNEQFF.

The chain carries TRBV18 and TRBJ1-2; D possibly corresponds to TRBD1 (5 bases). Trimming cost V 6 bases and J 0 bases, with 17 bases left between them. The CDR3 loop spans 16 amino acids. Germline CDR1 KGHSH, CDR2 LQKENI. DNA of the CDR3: TGTGCCAGCTCCCCTAAGGAGGGGACCTCTAACTATGGCTACACCTTC. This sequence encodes CASSPKEGTSNYGYTF.

The CDR3 DNA sequence: TGTGCCAGCAGTTCGGACAGAGCTGGAAACACCATATATTTT. Its protein product is CASSSDRAGNTIYF. The rearrangement joins TRBV11-2 to TRBJ1-3; D might be TRBD1 (6 bases). The CDR3 spans 14 residues. The V end lost 6 bases, the J end lost 2 bases, and 11 bases lay between the germline ends. The germline V gene encodes CDR1 SGHAT and CDR2 FQNNGV.

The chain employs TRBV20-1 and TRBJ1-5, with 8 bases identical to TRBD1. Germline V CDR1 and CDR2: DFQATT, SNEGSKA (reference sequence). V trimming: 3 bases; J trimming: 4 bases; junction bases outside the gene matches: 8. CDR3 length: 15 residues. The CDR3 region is CSASRGQGNNQPQHF. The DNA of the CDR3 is TGCAGTGCTAGTCGAGGACAGGGAAATAATCAGCCCCAGCATTTT.

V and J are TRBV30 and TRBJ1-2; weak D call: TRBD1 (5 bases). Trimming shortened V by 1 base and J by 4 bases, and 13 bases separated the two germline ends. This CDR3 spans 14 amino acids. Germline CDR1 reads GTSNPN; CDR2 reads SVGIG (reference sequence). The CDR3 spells CAWSDQGRIYGYTF. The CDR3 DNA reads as TGTGCCTGGAGTGATCAGGGCCGCATCTATGGCTACACCTTC.

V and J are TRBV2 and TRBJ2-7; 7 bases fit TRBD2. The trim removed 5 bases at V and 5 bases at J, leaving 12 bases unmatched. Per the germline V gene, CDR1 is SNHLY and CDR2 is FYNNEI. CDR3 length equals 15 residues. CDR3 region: CASSSLGASGDEQYF. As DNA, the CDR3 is TGTGCCAGCAGTTCCCTTGGGGCTAGCGGAGACGAGCAGTACTTC.

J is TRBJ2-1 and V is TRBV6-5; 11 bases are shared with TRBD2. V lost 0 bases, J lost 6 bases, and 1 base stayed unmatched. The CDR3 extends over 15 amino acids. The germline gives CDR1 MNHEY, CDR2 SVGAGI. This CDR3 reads CASSYSSGGANEQFF. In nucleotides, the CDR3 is TGTGCCAGCAGTTACTCTAGCGGGGGGGCCAATGAGCAGTTCTTC.

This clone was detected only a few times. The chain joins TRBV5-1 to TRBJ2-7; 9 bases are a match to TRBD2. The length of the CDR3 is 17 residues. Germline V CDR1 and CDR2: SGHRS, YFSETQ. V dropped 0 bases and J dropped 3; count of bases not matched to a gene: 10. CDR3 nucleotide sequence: TGCGCCAGCAGCTTGGCCTATCGGACTAGCGCTAACTACGAGCAGTACTTC. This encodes CASSLAYRTSANYEQYF.

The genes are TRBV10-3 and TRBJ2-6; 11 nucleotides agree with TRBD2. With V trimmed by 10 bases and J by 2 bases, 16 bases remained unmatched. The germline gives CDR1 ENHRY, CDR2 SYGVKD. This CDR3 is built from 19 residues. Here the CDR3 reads CATSSTHSGGVTGANVLTF. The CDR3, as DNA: TGTGCCACCTCATCCACCCATAGCGGGGGGGTGACTGGGGCCAACGTCCTGACTTTC.

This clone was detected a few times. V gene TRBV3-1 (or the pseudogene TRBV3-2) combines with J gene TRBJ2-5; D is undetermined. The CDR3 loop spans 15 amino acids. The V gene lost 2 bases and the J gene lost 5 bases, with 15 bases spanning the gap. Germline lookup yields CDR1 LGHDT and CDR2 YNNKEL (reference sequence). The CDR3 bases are TGTGCCAGCAGCCAACCTACCTCTCCCTCGGAGACCCAGTACTTC. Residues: CASSQPTSPSETQYF.

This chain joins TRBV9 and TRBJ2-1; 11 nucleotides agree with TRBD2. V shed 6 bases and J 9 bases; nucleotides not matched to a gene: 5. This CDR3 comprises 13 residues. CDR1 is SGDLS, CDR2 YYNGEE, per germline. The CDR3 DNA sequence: TGTGCCAGCACCTTGACTAGCGGGGCTGAGCAGTTCTTC. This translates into CASTLTSGAEQFF.

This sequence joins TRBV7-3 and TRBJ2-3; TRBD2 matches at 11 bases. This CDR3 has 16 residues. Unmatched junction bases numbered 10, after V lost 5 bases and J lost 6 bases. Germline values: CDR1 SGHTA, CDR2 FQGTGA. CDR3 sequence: CASSPSSGGSGDTQYF. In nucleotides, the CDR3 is TGTGCCAGCAGCCCATCTAGCGGGGGGTCGGGTGATACGCAGTATTTT.

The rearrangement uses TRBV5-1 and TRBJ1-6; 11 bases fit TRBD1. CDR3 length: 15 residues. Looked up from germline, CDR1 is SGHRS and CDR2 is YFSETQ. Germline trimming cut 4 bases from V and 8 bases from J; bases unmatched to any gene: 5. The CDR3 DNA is TGCGCCAGCAGCCCAGGACAGGGGGCCGATTCACCCCTCCACTTT. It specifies CASSPGQGADSPLHF.

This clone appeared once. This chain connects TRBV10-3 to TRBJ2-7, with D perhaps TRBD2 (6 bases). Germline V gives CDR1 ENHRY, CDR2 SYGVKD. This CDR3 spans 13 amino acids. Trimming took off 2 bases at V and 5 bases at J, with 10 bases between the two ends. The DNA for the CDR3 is TGTGCCATCAGTGAGGATAGCGGCCACGAGCAGTACTTC. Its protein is CAISEDSGHEQYF.

CDR3 sequence (DNA): TGTGCCAGCTTTCAGGGGACGGGATTTGAGGGCAATCAGCCCCAGCATTTT. Translation gives CASFQGTGFEGNQPQHF. The J gene is TRBJ1-5, the V gene TRBV28, with D possibly matching TRBD1 (6 bases). Looked up from germline, CDR1 is MDHEN and CDR2 is SYDVKM. V shed 8 bases and J shed 2 bases, with 22 bases lying between them. The CDR3 totals 17 residues.

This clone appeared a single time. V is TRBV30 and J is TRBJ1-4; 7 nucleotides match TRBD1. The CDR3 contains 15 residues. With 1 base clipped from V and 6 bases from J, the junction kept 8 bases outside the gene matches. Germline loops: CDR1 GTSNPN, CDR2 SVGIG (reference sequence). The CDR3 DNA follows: TGTGCCTGGAGTGACCCAGGGGGGCCCCATGAAAAACTGTTTTTT. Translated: CAWSDPGGPHEKLFF.

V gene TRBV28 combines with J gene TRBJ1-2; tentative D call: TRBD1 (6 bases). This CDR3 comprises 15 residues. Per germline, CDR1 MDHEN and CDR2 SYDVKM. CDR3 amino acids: CVALNRDLRHNGYTF. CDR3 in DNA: TGTGTCGCCTTAAACAGGGATTTGCGCCATAATGGCTACACCTTC.

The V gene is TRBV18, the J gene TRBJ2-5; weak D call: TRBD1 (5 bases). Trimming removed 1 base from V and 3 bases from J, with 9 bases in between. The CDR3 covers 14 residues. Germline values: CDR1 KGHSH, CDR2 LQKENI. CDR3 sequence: CASSPRQGKETQYF. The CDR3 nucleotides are TGTGCCAGCTCACCACGGCAGGGTAAAGAGACCCAGTACTTC.

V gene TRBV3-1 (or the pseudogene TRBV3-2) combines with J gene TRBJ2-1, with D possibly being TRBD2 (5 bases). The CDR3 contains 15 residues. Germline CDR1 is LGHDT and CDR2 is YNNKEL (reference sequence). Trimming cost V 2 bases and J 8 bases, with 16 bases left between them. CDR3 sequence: CASSQNALARDEQFF. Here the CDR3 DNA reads TGTGCCAGCAGCCAAAACGCTCTAGCAAGGGATGAGCAGTTCTTC.

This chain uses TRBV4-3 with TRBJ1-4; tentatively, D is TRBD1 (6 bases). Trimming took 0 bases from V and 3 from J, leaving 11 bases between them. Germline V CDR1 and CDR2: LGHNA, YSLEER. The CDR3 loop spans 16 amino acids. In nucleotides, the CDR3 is TGCGCCAGCAGCCAAGACGTGGGGGCGGCTAATGAAAAACTGTTTTTT. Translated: CASSQDVGAANEKLFF.

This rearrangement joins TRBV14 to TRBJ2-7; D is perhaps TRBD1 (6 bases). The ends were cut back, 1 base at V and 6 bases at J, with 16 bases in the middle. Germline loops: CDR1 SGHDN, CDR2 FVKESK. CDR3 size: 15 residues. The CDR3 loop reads CASSQGTYRVAEQYF. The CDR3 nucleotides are TGTGCCAGCAGCCAAGGAACCTACAGGGTCGCCGAGCAGTACTTC.

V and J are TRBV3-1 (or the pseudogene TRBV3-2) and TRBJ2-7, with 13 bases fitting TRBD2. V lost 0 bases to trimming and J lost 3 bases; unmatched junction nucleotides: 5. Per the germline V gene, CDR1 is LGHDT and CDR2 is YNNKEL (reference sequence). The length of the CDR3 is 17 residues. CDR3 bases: TGTGCCAGCAGCCAAGACCCGGGACTAGCGGGGCACTACGAGCAGTACTTC. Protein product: CASSQDPGLAGHYEQYF.

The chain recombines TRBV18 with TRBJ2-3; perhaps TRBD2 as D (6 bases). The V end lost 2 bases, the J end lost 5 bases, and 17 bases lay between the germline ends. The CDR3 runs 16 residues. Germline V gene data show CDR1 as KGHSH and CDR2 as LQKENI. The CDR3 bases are TGTGCCAGCTCACCAATGGAGGGAGTAAGCGGAGATACGCAGTATTTT. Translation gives CASSPMEGVSGDTQYF.

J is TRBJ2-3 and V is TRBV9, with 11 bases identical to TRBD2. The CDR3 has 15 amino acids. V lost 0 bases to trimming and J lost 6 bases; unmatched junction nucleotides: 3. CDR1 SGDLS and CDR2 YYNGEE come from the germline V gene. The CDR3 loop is CASSVGLAGIDTQYF. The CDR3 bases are TGTGCCAGCAGCGTAGGACTAGCGGGGATCGATACGCAGTATTTT.